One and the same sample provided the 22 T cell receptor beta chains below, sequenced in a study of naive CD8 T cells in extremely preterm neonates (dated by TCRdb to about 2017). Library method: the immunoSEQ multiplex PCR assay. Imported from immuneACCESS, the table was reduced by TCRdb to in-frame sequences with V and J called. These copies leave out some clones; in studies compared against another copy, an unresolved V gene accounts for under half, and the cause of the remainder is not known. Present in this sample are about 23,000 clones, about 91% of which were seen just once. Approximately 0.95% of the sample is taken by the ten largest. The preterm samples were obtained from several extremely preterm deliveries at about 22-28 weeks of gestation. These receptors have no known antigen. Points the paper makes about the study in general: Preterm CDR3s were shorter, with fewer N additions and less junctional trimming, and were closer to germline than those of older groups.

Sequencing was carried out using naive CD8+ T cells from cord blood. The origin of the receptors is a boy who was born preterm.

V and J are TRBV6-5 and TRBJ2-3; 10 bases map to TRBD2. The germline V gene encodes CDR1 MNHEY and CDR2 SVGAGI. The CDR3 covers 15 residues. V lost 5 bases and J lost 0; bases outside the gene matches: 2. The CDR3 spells CASSTSGASTDTQYF. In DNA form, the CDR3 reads TGTGCCAGCAGTACTAGCGGGGCTAGCACAGATACGCAGTATTTT.

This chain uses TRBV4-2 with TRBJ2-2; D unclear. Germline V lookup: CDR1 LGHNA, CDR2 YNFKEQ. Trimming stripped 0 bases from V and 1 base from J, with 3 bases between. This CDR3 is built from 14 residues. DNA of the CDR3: TGTGCCAGCAGCCAAGATGAGAACACCGGGGAGCTGTTTTTT. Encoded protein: CASSQDENTGELFF.

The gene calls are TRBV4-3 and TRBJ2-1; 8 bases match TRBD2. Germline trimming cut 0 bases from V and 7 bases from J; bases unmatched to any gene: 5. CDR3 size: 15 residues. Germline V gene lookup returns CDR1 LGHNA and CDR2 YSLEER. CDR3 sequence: CASSQEKRGTNEQFF. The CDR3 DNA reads TGCGCCAGCAGCCAAGAGAAGCGGGGGACGAATGAGCAGTTCTTC.

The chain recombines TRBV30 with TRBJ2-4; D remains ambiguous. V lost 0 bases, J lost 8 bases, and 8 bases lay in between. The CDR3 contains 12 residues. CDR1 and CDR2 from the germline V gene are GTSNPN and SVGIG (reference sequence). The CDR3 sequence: CAWSVRSDIQYF. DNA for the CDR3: TGTGCCTGGAGTGTACGTTCGGACATTCAGTACTTC. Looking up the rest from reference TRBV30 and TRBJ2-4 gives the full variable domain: SQTIHQWPATLVQPVGSPLSLECTVEGTSNPNLYWYRQAAGRGLQLLFYSVGIGQISSEVPQNLSASRPQDRQFILSSKKLLLSDSGFYLCAWSVRSDIQYFGAGTRLSVL.

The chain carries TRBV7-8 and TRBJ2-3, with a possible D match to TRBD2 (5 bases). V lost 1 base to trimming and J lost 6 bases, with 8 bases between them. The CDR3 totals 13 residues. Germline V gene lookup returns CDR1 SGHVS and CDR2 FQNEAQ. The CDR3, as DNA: TGTGCCAGCAGCTTAGTCGGGGTTGATACGCAGTATTTT. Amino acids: CASSLVGVDTQYF.

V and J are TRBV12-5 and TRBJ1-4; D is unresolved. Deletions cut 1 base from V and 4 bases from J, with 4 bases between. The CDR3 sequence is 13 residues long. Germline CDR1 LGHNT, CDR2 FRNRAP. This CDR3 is CASGLDSNEKLFF. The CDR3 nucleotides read TGTGCTAGTGGTTTGGACAGTAATGAAAAACTGTTTTTT. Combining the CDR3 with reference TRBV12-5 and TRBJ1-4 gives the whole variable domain DARVTQTPRHKVTEMGQEVTMRCQPILGHNTVFWYRQTMMQGLELLAYFRNRAPLDDSGMPKDRFSAEMPDATLATLKIQPSEPRDSAVYFCASGLDSNEKLFFGSGTQLSVL.

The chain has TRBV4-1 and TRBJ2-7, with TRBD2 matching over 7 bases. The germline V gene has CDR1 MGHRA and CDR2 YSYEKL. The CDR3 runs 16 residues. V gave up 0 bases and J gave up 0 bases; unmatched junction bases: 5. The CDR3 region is CASSQEARTSSYEQYF. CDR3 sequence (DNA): TGCGCCAGCAGCCAAGAAGCCAGGACTAGCTCCTACGAGCAGTACTTC.

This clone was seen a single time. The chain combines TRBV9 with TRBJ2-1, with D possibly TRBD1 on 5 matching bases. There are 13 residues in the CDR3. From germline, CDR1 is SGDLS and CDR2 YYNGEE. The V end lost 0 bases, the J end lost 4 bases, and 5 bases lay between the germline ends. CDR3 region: CASSVGTYNEQFF. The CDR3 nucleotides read TGTGCCAGCAGCGTAGGGACATACAATGAGCAGTTCTTC.

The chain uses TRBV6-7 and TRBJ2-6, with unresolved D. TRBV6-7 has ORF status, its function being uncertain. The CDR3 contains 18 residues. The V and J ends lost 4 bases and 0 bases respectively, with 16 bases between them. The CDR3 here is CASSFPEPAHSGANVLTF. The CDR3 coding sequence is TGTGCCAGCAGTTTCCCCGAACCCGCCCACTCTGGGGCCAACGTCCTGACTTTC.

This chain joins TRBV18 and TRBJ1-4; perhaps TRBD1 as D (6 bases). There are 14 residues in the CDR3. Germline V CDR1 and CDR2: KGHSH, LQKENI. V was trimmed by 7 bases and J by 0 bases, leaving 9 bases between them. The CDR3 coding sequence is TGTGCCAGCTTGGACAGTGCAACTAATGAAAAACTGTTTTTT. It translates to CASLDSATNEKLFF. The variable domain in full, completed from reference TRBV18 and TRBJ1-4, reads NAGVMQNPRHLVRRRGQEARLRCSPMKGHSHVYWYRQLPEEGLKFMVYLQKENIIDESGMPKERFSAEFPKEGPSILRIQQVVRGDSAAYFCASLDSATNEKLFFGSGTQLSVL.

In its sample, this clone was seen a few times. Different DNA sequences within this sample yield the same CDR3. In DNA form, the CDR3 reads TGTGCCAGCAGCGCTAACACCGGGGAGCTGTTTTTT. Protein sequence: CASSANTGELFF. The V gene is TRBV9, the J gene TRBJ2-2, with D hard to call. The germline V gene has CDR1 SGDLS and CDR2 YYNGEE. V lost 3 bases and J 2 bases, leaving 2 bases between the germline ends. This CDR3 has 12 amino acids.

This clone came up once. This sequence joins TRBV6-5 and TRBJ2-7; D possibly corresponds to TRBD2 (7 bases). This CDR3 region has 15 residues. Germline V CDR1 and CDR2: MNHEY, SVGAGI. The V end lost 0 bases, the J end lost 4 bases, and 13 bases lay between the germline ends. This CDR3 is CASSYSSGGLYEQYF. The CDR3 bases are TGTGCCAGCAGTTACTCTTCGGGGGGCTTATACGAGCAGTACTTC.

CDR3 sequence: CASSLAGGYEQYF. In DNA, the CDR3 is TGTGCCAGCAGTTTAGCGGGGGGCTACGAGCAGTACTTC. V usage is TRBV6-5 and J usage is TRBJ2-7; 10 nucleotides align to TRBD2. The CDR3 covers 13 residues. Germline CDR1 MNHEY, CDR2 SVGAGI. V was pared by 4 bases and J by 3 bases, with 0 bases of the junction left unmatched.

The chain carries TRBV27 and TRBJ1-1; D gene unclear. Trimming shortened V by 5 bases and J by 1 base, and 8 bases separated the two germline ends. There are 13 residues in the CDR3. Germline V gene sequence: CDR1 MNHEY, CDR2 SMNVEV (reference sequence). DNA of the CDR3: TGTGCCAGCAGTACCCACAAGAACACTGAAGCTTTCTTT. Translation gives CASSTHKNTEAFF.

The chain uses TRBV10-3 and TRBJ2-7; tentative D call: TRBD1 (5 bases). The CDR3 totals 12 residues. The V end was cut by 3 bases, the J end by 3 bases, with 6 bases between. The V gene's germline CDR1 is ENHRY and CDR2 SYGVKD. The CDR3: CAISDRDYEQYF. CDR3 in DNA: TGTGCCATCAGTGACAGGGACTACGAGCAGTACTTC.

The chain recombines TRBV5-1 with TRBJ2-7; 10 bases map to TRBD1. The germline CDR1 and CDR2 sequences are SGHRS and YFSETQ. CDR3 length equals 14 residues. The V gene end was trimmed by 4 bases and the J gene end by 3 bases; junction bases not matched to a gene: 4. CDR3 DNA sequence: TGCGCCAGCAGCCCGGACAGGGGGTTCTACGAGCAGTACTTC. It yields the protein CASSPDRGFYEQYF.

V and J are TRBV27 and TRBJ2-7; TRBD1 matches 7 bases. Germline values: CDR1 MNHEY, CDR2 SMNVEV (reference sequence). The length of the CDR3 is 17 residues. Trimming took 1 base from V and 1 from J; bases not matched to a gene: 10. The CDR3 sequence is CASSLLLDRPHSYEQYF. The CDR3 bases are TGTGCCAGCAGTTTATTATTGGACAGGCCCCATTCCTACGAGCAGTACTTC.

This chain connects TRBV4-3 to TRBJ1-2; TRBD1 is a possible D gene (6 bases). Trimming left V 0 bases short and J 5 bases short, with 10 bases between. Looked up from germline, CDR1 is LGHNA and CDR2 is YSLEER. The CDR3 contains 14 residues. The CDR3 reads CASSQEWQGYGYTF. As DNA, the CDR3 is TGCGCCAGCAGCCAAGAATGGCAGGGGTATGGCTACACCTTC.

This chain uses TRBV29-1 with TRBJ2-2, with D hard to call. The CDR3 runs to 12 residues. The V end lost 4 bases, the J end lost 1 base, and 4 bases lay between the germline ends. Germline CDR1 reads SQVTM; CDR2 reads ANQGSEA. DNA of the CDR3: TGCAGCGTTGGACAGAACACCGGGGAGCTGTTTTTT. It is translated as CSVGQNTGELFF.

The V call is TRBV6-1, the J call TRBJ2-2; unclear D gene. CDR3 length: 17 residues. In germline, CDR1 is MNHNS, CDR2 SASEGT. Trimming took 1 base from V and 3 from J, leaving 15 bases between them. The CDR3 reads CASSEGPPSRYTGELFF. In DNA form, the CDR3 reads TGTGCCAGCAGTGAAGGTCCCCCCTCTCGGTACACCGGGGAGCTGTTTTTT.

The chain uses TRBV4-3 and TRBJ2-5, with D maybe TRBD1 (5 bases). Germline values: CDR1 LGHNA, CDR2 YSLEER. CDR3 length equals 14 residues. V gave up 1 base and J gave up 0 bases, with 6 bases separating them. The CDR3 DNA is TGCGCCAGCAGCCAAGGGACAAACCAAGAGACCCAGTACTTC. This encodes CASSQGTNQETQYF.

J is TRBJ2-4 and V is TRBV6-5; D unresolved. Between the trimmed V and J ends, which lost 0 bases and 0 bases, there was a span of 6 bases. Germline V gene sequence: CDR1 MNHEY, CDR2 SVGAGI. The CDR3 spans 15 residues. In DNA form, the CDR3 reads TGTGCCAGCAGTTACTCGAGGACAGCCAAAAACATTCAGTACTTC. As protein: CASSYSRTAKNIQYF.